This entry features one TCR beta chain sequence. The antigen is not known. TCRdb's table, derived via immunoSEQ multiplex PCR, lists solely in-frame clones and lacks some. This table holds some 25,000 clones, approximately 96% found once. This record comes from a study of monozygotic twins with cystic fibrosis. Overall study findings and caveats: Low clonality (median roughly 0.0087) suggested a mostly naive repertoire. Monozygotic CF twins shared more identical nucleotide clonotypes than unrelated patients.

Germline V CDR1 and CDR2: LGHNA, YNFKEQ. CDR3 size: 17 residues. V was clipped by 1 base and J by 4 bases; unmatched bases: 7. The TCR originated in a girl aged 2-10 years with cystic fibrosis. Sequences were obtained from blood. The chain employs TRBV4-2 and TRBJ2-3; 11 bases map to TRBD2. The CDR3 DNA is TGTGCCAGCAGCCAAGCCCCGACTAGCGGGACAGCAGATACGCAGTATTTT. It specifies CASSQAPTSGTADTQYF.